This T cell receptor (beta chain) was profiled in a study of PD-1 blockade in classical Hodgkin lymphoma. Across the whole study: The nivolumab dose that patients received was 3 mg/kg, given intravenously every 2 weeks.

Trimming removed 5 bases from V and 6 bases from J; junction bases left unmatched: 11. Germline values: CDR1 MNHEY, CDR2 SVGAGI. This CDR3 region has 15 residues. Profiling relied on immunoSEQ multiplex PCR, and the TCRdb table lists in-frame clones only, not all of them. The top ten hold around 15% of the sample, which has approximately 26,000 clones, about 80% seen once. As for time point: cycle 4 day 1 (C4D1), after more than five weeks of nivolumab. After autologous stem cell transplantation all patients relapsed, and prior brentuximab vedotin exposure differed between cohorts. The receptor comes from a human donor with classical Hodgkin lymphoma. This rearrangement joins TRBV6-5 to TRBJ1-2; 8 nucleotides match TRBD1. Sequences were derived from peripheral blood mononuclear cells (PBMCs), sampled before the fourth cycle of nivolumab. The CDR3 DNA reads TGTGCCAGCAGTACACGGACAGGGCTCGCGGATGGCTACACCTTC. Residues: CASSTRTGLADGYTF.